A single sample gave rise to the 13 T cell receptor beta chains below, sequenced in a study of early T cells in non-severe SARS-CoV-2 infection. TCRdb re-called the 5' RACE reads through MiXCR, storing one row per CDR3 protein. The table lists 40,000 to 45,000 distinct CDR3 sequences, 11% of them singletons. Sequencing was carried out using whole blood. Every receptor here comes from an adult who was a healthcare worker with PCR-confirmed SARS-CoV-2 infection or an uninfected control (not recorded which).

The chain joins TRBV11-2 to TRBJ2-5; maybe TRBD1 (6 bases). Trimming stripped 4 bases from V and 3 bases from J, with 9 bases between. The CDR3 sequence is 13 residues long. Germline V gives CDR1 SGHAT, CDR2 FQNNGV. CDR3 in DNA: TGTGCCAGCAGCTCGCAGGGGAAAGAGACCCAGTACTTC. It codes for CASSSQGKETQYF.

This clonotype was recorded a few times. This chain joins TRBV5-1 and TRBJ2-7; 10 nucleotides agree with TRBD2. J lost 6 bases, V lost 4 bases, and 7 bases had no gene match. Germline CDR1 SGHRS, CDR2 YFSETQ. CDR3 length equals 14 residues. The CDR3 loop reads CASSTLLAGSEQYF. Here the CDR3 DNA reads TGCGCCAGCAGCACCCTACTAGCGGGGAGCGAGCAGTACTTC.

A note on this clonotype: A much larger clone lies one base from this, so it may be a read error. As the CDR3 is not closed by the conserved phenylalanine or tryptophan, this likely results from a read error. The limits of the CDR3 on the DNA are not certain, so only TCRdb's listed CDR3 is given. This rearrangement joins TRBV10-2 to TRBJ2-1; the table gives TRBD1 as D, unverified against the DNA. CDR1 and CDR2 (germline): WSHSY, SAAADI. The CDR3 has 10 residues if both end residues are counted. The CDR3 loop is CASRDREDFI.

The chain combines TRBV9 with TRBJ2-2, with 12 bases that match TRBD2. The CDR3 is 16 residues long. V lost 3 bases, J lost 7 bases, and 7 bases stayed unmatched. Germline V gene sequence: CDR1 SGDLS, CDR2 YYNGEE. Here the CDR3 DNA reads TGTGCCAGCAGCGCACTAGCGGGGGGCCAGAACGGGGAGCTGTTTTTT. Its protein product is CASSALAGGQNGELFF.

This sequence joins TRBV10-3 and TRBJ1-6; no firm D call. CDR1 is ENHRY and CDR2 is SYGVKD in the germline V gene. The CDR3 runs 19 residues. V was pared by 4 bases and J by 0 bases, with 19 bases between. CDR3 sequence (DNA): TGTGCCATCAGTGGGGTATTATCAGGAGATGGCTCCTATAATTCACCCCTCCACTTT. It yields the protein CAISGVLSGDGSYNSPLHF.

This chain connects TRBV29-1 to TRBJ2-3; D call uncertain. CDR1 SQVTM and CDR2 ANQGSEA come from the germline V gene. This CDR3 comprises 11 residues. V lost 7 bases, J lost 2 bases, and 7 bases lay in between. This CDR3 is CSGAITDTQYF. For the CDR3, the DNA is TGCAGCGGAGCAATCACAGATACGCAGTATTTT.

Comments on this clonotype: One junction end disagrees with the germline gene, perhaps due to a read error. The V and J genes are TRBV6-5 and TRBJ1-4, with D hard to call. The CDR3 is made up of 14 amino acids. Germline CDR1 and CDR2: MNHEY and SVGAGI. The CDR3 coding sequence is TGTGCCAGCAGACTGATGGCCGAGAATGAAAAACTGTATTTT. Translated, it gives CASRLMAENEKLYF.

The chain links TRBV6-6 to TRBJ1-2, with D hard to call. CDR1 is MNHNY, CDR2 SVGAGI, per germline (reference sequence). Deletions cut 6 bases from V and 8 bases from J, with 16 bases between. This CDR3 comprises 13 residues. The CDR3 nucleotides are TGTGCCAGCAGCCGCGGACCTGGGCGCGGCTACACCTTC. Encoded protein: CASSRGPGRGYTF.

This clonotype came up many times. The chain is built from TRBV7-9 and TRBJ2-2, with 9 bases fitting TRBD1. The germline CDR1 and CDR2 sequences are SEHNR and FQNEAQ (reference sequence). The CDR3 length is 16 residues. Trimming removed 5 bases from V and 2 bases from J; junction bases left unmatched: 6. CDR3 in DNA: TGTGCCAGCAGCCTCCCGGGACAGGGAAACACCGGGGAGCTGTTTTTT. Protein: CASSLPGQGNTGELFF.

The chain employs TRBV7-9 and TRBJ2-7; tentatively, D is TRBD2 (7 bases). Germline V gives CDR1 SEHNR, CDR2 FQNEAQ (reference sequence). V lost 5 bases and J 2 bases, leaving 16 bases between the germline ends. There are 15 residues in the CDR3. In DNA form, the CDR3 reads TGTGCCAGCAGCCTTTTGGGGGGGCGCCCCTACGAGCAGTACTTC. This encodes CASSLLGGRPYEQYF. Combining the CDR3 with reference TRBV7-9 and TRBJ2-7 gives the whole variable domain DTGVSQNPRHKITKRGQNVTFRCDPISEHNRLYWYRQTLGQGPEFLTYFQNEAQLEKSRLLSDRFSAERPKGSFSTLEIQRTEQGDSAMYLCASSLLGGRPYEQYFGPGTRLTVT.

This clonotype appeared a few times. The V gene is TRBV20-1, the J gene TRBJ1-1, with 7 bases aligning to TRBD1. V was clipped by 6 bases and J by 6 bases; unmatched bases: 19. The CDR3 length is 16 residues. Germline CDR1 is DFQATT and CDR2 is SNEGSKA (reference sequence). CDR3 coding DNA: TGCAGTGCCCCGGCCGATTTACGACAGGGAGGTGCTGAAGCTTTCTTT. Translated, it gives CSAPADLRQGGAEAFF.

This clonotype is medium-sized. The chain carries TRBV5-5 and TRBJ2-1, with no clear D. V was pared by 7 bases and J by 5 bases, with 13 bases between. Germline assignment: CDR1 SGHKS and CDR2 YYEKEE (reference sequence). The length of the CDR3 is 13 residues. CDR3 DNA sequence: TGTGCCAGCCCGGCCAGGCGGAACAATGAGCAGTTCTTC. It specifies CASPARRNNEQFF.

This clonotype was seen ten or more times. The chain combines TRBV12-3 or TRBV12-4 with TRBJ1-5; 7 bases match TRBD1. There are 15 residues in the CDR3. V lost 5 bases to trimming and J lost 4 bases; unmatched junction nucleotides: 8. CDR3 sequence reads: CASSSGTVANQPQHF. The CDR3 region has the DNA TGTGCCAGCAGTAGCGGGACAGTGGCAAATCAGCCCCAGCATTTT.